This entry lists 7 T cell receptor beta chains sequenced from one sample in a study of T cells after yellow fever vaccination. TCRdb processed the 5' RACE reads anew with MiXCR; each CDR3 protein has one entry. The profile shows a few hundred thousand distinct CDR3 sequences, approximately 3.9% of them singletons. The sample in question was PBMCs, obtained on the day of the yellow fever booster vaccination. These receptors all stem from a man between 18 and 29 years old who received the YFV17D yellow fever vaccine.

The rearrangement joins TRBV19 to TRBJ2-6; tentatively, D is TRBD1 or TRBD2 (5 bases each). CDR1 and CDR2 from the germline V gene are LNHDA and SQIVND (reference sequence). The CDR3 length is 16 residues. With 9 bases removed from V and 2 bases from J, the gap between germline ends came to 17 bases. The CDR3 region has the DNA TGTGCCAGCACACGAGGGGCCTTAGCTGGGGCCAACGTCCTGACTTTC. It codes for CASTRGALAGANVLTF.

This clonotype showed up just a few times. V and J are TRBV12-3 or TRBV12-4 and TRBJ1-5; perhaps TRBD1 as D (5 bases). The CDR3 extends over 17 amino acids. V gave up 5 bases and J gave up 2 bases, with 19 bases separating them. This CDR3 is CASSTTGAGGGNQPQHF. CDR3 in DNA: TGTGCCAGCAGTACTACCGGGGCCGGAGGGGGCAATCAGCCCCAGCATTTT.

This clonotype has only a few counts. The chain is built from TRBV10-3 and TRBJ2-7; TRBD1 aligns across 8 bases. The length of the CDR3 is 14 residues. Trimming cost V 4 bases and J 7 bases; bases outside gene matches: 9. Germline V gene sequence: CDR1 ENHRY, CDR2 SYGVKD. CDR3 DNA: TGTGCCATCAGTGGGGATGGACAGGGCCAAGAGCAGTACGTC. It is translated as CAISGDGQGQEQYV.

The rearrangement joins TRBV6-2 or TRBV6-3 to TRBJ2-1; D call uncertain. This CDR3 has 13 residues. V dropped 0 bases and J dropped 8 bases, with 8 bases sitting between them. Germline loops: CDR1 MNHEY, CDR2 SVGEGT. CDR3 bases: TGTGCCAGCAGTTACTCTCTGGGCCATGAGCAGTTCTTC. Its translation: CASSYSLGHEQFF.

This clonotype was observed a few times. This chain connects TRBV7-9 to TRBJ2-1; the D gene is possibly TRBD2 (7 bases). This CDR3 contains 16 residues. With 6 bases removed from V and 6 bases from J, the gap between germline ends came to 21 bases. The germline V gene encodes CDR1 SEHNR and CDR2 FQNEAQ (reference sequence). CDR3 DNA sequence: TGTGCCAGCAGGGGGGGGCGAGCGGTGGAGGTCAATGAGCAGTTCTTC. It translates to CASRGGRAVEVNEQFF.

V usage is TRBV7-9 and J usage is TRBJ2-1; the match to TRBD2 covers 9 bases. This CDR3 has 17 amino acids. Germline loops: CDR1 SEHNR, CDR2 FQNEAQ (reference sequence). V lost 1 base to trimming and J lost 5 bases; unmatched junction nucleotides: 9. For the CDR3, the DNA is TGTGCCAGCAGCTTAGACTTTTTGCGGGGGGGCAACAATGAGCAGTTCTTC. As protein: CASSLDFLRGGNNEQFF.

This chain uses TRBV29-1 with TRBJ2-7; possible D gene TRBD1, 5 bases. This CDR3 has 14 residues. Trimming left V 4 bases short and J 7 bases short, with 20 bases between. Germline CDR1 SQVTM, CDR2 ANQGSEA. CDR3 DNA sequence: TGCAGCGTTGTACCCAGGGTAGGGAAGTATGAGCAGTACTTC. As protein: CSVVPRVGKYEQYF.